The following is a TCR beta chain sequence with its context. The sample is drawn from a study of blood T cell repertoires in COVID-19. V dropped 2 bases and J dropped 2 bases, with 11 bases sitting between them. The CDR3 spans 15 residues. Germline loops: CDR1 SGHAT, CDR2 FQNNGV. Profiling relied on immunoSEQ multiplex PCR, and the TCRdb table lists in-frame clones only, not all of them. The table records some 150,000 clones, less than 90% of them present only once. Sequencing was carried out using peripheral blood. The chain joins TRBV11-2 to TRBJ2-3, with D perhaps matching TRBD2 (5 bases). The receptor was isolated from a woman aged 70-85 years with COVID-19, enrolled during active disease. The CDR3 nucleotides read TGTGCCAGCAGCTTACGGGGATATCCCACAGATACGCAGTATTTT. Protein sequence: CASSLRGYPTDTQYF.